Each of the 4 T cell receptor beta chains below was sequenced from the same sample in a study of blood T cells in healthy people across ages. Using a J-beta primer mix together with a sample-barcoded 5' primer, a second PCR was run for about 6 to 11 cycles. Each CDR3 protein gets one entry after TCRdb re-called the 5' RACE reads with MiXCR. The data contain approximately 900,000 distinct CDR3 sequences, 25% to 30% of them singletons. Separately, the same data were catalogued under a study of T cells of mothers and their children.

Material for sequencing was blood. The receptors originated from a woman in her thirties or forties in good health.

Ten or more counts support this clonotype. The chain joins TRBV20-1 to TRBJ2-1, with 8 bases matching TRBD1. V lost 0 bases and J lost 4; bases outside the gene matches: 8. Germline V gives CDR1 DFQATT, CDR2 SNEGSKA (reference sequence). The CDR3 runs to 16 residues. Here the CDR3 DNA reads TGCAGTGCTAGAGATATAAAGGGACAGGTTTACAATGAGCAGTTCTTC. This codes for CSARDIKGQVYNEQFF.

The chain has TRBV7-2 and TRBJ2-2; 9 bases line up with TRBD1. The CDR3 length is 16 residues. Unmatched junction bases numbered 8, after V lost 4 bases and J lost 5 bases. CDR1 and CDR2 from the germline V gene are SGHTA and FQGNSA. DNA of the CDR3: TGTGCCAGCAGCTCGCGTGGGGGGACAGGGACCGGGGAGCTGTTTTTT. As protein: CASSSRGGTGTGELFF.

On this clonotype itself: The conserved closing phenylalanine or tryptophan is absent in this CDR3, likely reflecting a read error. The chain is built from TRBV20-1 and TRBJ2-5; D is uncertain. The J call is uncertain, as TRBJ2-7 better fits the DNA end. This CDR3 spans 13 amino acids. Germline loops: CDR1 DFQATT, CDR2 SNEGSKA (reference sequence). The CDR3, as DNA: TGCAGGGCTCCCCGACCGAGCTCCTACGAGCAGTACATC. Translated, it gives CRAPRPSSYEQYI.

In this sample, this clonotype turned up a few times. The rearrangement joins TRBV18 to TRBJ2-1, with 11 bases identical to TRBD2. V was clipped by 3 bases and J by 5 bases; unmatched bases: 9. Germline-derived CDR1 and CDR2 are KGHSH and LQKENI. There are 17 residues in the CDR3. The CDR3 DNA reads as TGTGCCAGCTCACCGAATTCACTAGCGGGAGTCAACAATGAGCAGTTCTTC. Its protein is CASSPNSLAGVNNEQFF.